This TCR beta chain was recovered during a study of T cells after yellow fever vaccination. TCRdb processed the 5' RACE reads anew with MiXCR; each CDR3 protein has one entry. The repertoire holds 200,000 to 300,000 distinct CDR3 sequences, 5.5% to 8.5% seen once, with about 1% in the top ten. This clonotype was detected ten times or more. Germline values: CDR1 SGHNT, CDR2 YENEEA. The V end lost 5 bases, the J end lost 3 bases, and 14 bases lay between the germline ends. This CDR3 is 14 amino acids long. The gene calls are TRBV11-3 and TRBJ2-7; D possibly corresponds to TRBD1 (5 bases). The receptor was derived from a man aged 25 to 40 who received the YFV17D yellow fever vaccine. The specimen was CD4+ T cells sorted from PBMCs, collected on the day of the yellow fever booster vaccination. The CDR3 is CASSKGPQGYEQYF. In DNA form, the CDR3 reads TGTGCCAGCAGCAAAGGACCCCAGGGCTACGAGCAGTACTTC.